This is a list of T cell receptor beta chains from one sample in a study of OX40 agonist ivuxolimab in advanced cancers. Profiling relied on immunoSEQ multiplex PCR, and the TCRdb table lists in-frame clones only, not all of them. The sample carries 70,000 to 75,000 clones, roughly 78% recorded once. The starting material was CD4+ or CD8+ T cells sorted from blood, obtained in a trial of the OX40 agonist ivuxolimab. These receptors all come from an adult with an advanced solid tumor such as melanoma, head and neck, liver or kidney cancer. CDR3s include the opening cysteine and the closing phenylalanine or tryptophan. Each record gives: J gene, V gene, D gene, clone size, CDR3 DNA, CDR3 protein. The D gene is left open where the match is weak. The size field is filled for only some rows; it gives once, few, many or a size class.

TRBJ2-7,TRBV5-4,TRBD1,few,TGTGCCAGCAGCTGGGGAAGGGACAGAGCCTACGAGCAGTACTTC,CASSWGRDRAYEQYF
TRBJ2-1,TRBV18,-,-,TGTGCCAGCTCATCCAGGGAATCCTACAATGAGCAGTTCTTC,CASSSRESYNEQFF
TRBJ1-5,TRBV7-2,-,-,TGTGCCAGCAGCTTAAATACAGGGTCGGCTAATCAGCCCCAGCATTTT,CASSLNTGSANQPQHF
TRBJ2-3,TRBV11-3,-,-,TGTGCCAGCAGCCTCTCGGCAGAATATAAAGATACGCAGTATTTT,CASSLSAEYKDTQYF
TRBJ2-1,TRBV2,TRBD2,-,TGTGCCAGCAGCAAGAGACTAGCGGACAATGAGCAGTTCTTC,CASSKRLADNEQFF
TRBJ2-5,TRBV20-1,-,-,TGCAGTGCTAGCAATGCAGAGACCCAGTACTTC,CSASNAETQYF
TRBJ2-5,TRBV5-4,-,-,TGTGCCAGCAGCCTCACAGGGGCGGGGTGGGGAGAGACCCAGTACTTC,CASSLTGAGWGETQYF
TRBJ2-7,TRBV29-1,-,-,TGCAGCGTTGAACGAGGTCCTGGACAGTACTTC,CSVERGPGQYF
TRBJ2-2,TRBV4-3,-,-,TGCGCCAGCAGCCTTCGGGACGGAGGCACCGGGGAGCTGTTTTTT,CASSLRDGGTGELFF
TRBJ1-5,TRBV5-6,-,few,TGTGCCAGCAGCGCGGACGGGGGCTACAATCAGCCCCAGCATTTT,CASSADGGYNQPQHF